These 32 T cell receptor beta chains were all obtained from the same sample, sequenced in a study of blood T cell repertoires in COVID-19. Assay used: immunoSEQ multiplex PCR; TCRdb lists only in-frame clones, some missing. The sample holds about 120,000 clones, 70% to 90% seen once. The sample consisted of peripheral blood. These receptors all come from a middle-aged man with acute or convalescent COVID-19.

The chain uses TRBV9 and TRBJ2-6, with a weak D call TRBD1 (6 bases). The germline V gene encodes CDR1 SGDLS and CDR2 YYNGEE. Trimming removed 4 bases at V and 2 bases at J, with 13 bases between. CDR3 size: 16 residues. The CDR3 DNA reads as TGTGCCAGCAGCCGCAAAACAGGGACTGGGGCCAACGTCCTGACTTTC. Translating it yields CASSRKTGTGANVLTF.

This chain joins TRBV19 and TRBJ2-7, with D possibly TRBD2 on 6 matching bases. Germline CDR1 LNHDA, CDR2 SQIVND (reference sequence). Trimming took 5 bases from V and 4 from J, leaving 24 bases between them. This CDR3 has 17 amino acids. CDR3 loop: CASSPPGGTARSYEQYF. The DNA for the CDR3 is TGTGCCAGTAGTCCCCCTGGGGGGACTGCTAGGTCTTACGAGCAGTACTTC.

The J gene is TRBJ2-3, the V gene TRBV9; 10 bases match TRBD2. The V and J ends lost 6 bases and 4 bases, in that order; junction bases with no gene match: 11. The CDR3 is made up of 16 amino acids. Germline V gives CDR1 SGDLS, CDR2 YYNGEE. The CDR3 protein is CASTSGGDPGPDTQYF. For the CDR3, the DNA is TGTGCCAGCACTAGCGGGGGCGATCCTGGTCCAGATACGCAGTATTTT.

The rearrangement uses TRBV4-3 and TRBJ2-3, with 10 bases matching TRBD2. Germline CDR1 LGHNA, CDR2 YSLEER. The CDR3 consists of 15 residues. Trimming at V came to 5 bases and at J to 5 bases, leaving 7 bases not matched to a gene. The CDR3 here is CASSTTSGTLDTQYF. In DNA form, the CDR3 reads TGCGCCAGCAGCACAACTAGCGGGACCCTAGATACGCAGTATTTT.

The chain couples TRBV6-2 or TRBV6-3 to TRBJ1-4; D might be TRBD1 (6 bases). V lost 2 bases and J lost 0, with 22 bases in between. Looked up from germline, CDR1 is MNHEY and CDR2 is SVGEGT. The CDR3 runs 20 residues. As DNA, the CDR3 is TGTGCCAGCAGTTACGGGCCCACAGGGATCATCACAGCAACTAATGAAAAACTGTTTTTT. Protein: CASSYGPTGIITATNEKLFF.

V is TRBV20-1 and J is TRBJ1-6, with D unresolved. V lost 6 bases to trimming and J lost 0 bases, with 15 bases between them. The germline gives CDR1 DFQATT, CDR2 SNEGSKA (reference sequence). CDR3 length equals 16 residues. CDR3 sequence (DNA): TGCAGTGCGAGTAGAGGGCTAGGCTCCTATAATTCACCCCTCCACTTT. Encoded protein: CSASRGLGSYNSPLHF.

This clone has a single count. V gene TRBV4-2 combines with J gene TRBJ2-5; D perhaps matches TRBD2 (8 bases). V lost 5 bases, J lost 9 bases, and 22 bases lay in between. Germline V gene data show CDR1 as LGHNA and CDR2 as YNFKEQ. The CDR3 length is 15 residues. DNA for the CDR3: TGTGCCAGCAGCTCCCCGGGACTAGGGCAGGGGGCCCAGTACTTC. It yields the protein CASSSPGLGQGAQYF.

The gene calls are TRBV6-4 and TRBJ1-2; the D gene is possibly TRBD1 (6 bases). Deletions cut 6 bases from V and 5 bases from J, with 16 bases between. This CDR3 comprises 14 residues. Germline values: CDR1 MRHNA, CDR2 SNTAGT. Here the CDR3 reads CASSRGSTGYGYTF. The DNA for the CDR3 is TGTGCCAGCAGCAGAGGTTCGACAGGTTATGGCTACACCTTC.

V and J are TRBV19 and TRBJ1-4; 7 nucleotides line up with TRBD1. CDR3 size: 12 residues. Germline assignment: CDR1 LNHDA and CDR2 SQIVND (reference sequence). The V gene end was trimmed by 9 bases and the J gene end by 4 bases; junction bases not matched to a gene: 2. CDR3: CASGQVNEKLFF. The CDR3 region has the DNA TGTGCCAGCGGACAGGTTAATGAAAAACTGTTTTTT. Filled out from reference TRBV19 and TRBJ1-4, the complete variable domain reads DGGITQSPKYLFRKEGQNVTLSCEQNLNHDAMYWYRQDPGQGLRLIYYSQIVNDFQKGDIAEGYSVSREKKESFPLTVTSAQKNPTAFYLCASGQVNEKLFFGSGTQLSVL.

V usage is TRBV24-1 and J usage is TRBJ2-5; 8 nucleotides agree with TRBD1. Germline V lookup: CDR1 KGHDR, CDR2 SFDVKD. V shed 0 bases, J shed 4 bases, and the junction held 9 bases outside the gene matches. This CDR3 comprises 17 residues. DNA for the CDR3: TGTGCCACCAGTGATTTGCAGGGGGCTCAAACGCGAGAGACCCAGTACTTC. Translating it yields CATSDLQGAQTRETQYF.

This sequence joins TRBV19 and TRBJ2-3; D may be TRBD1 (7 bases). The CDR3 sequence is 18 residues long. V was cut by 5 bases and J by 1 base, with 22 bases left in between. CDR1 and CDR2 from the germline V gene are LNHDA and SQIVND (reference sequence). The CDR3 DNA sequence: TGTGCCAGTAGTCCCCACGGCGGGACAGAGTTAGGCACAGATACGCAGTATTTT. This gives the protein CASSPHGGTELGTDTQYF.

The chain has TRBV7-3 and TRBJ2-1; 15 bases align to TRBD2. The germline V gene has CDR1 SGHTA and CDR2 FQGTGA. The CDR3 runs 19 residues. V dropped 0 bases and J dropped 0; count of bases not matched to a gene: 3. CDR3 region: CASSLTGLAGGYSYNEQFF. The CDR3 DNA reads TGTGCCAGCAGCTTAACGGGACTAGCGGGGGGTTACTCCTACAATGAGCAGTTCTTC. The full variable domain, completed using reference TRBV7-3 and TRBJ2-1, is GAGVSQTPSNKVTEKGKYVELRCDPISGHTALYWYRQSLGQGPEFLIYFQGTGAADDSGLPNDRFFAVRPEGSVSTLKIQRTERGDSAVYLCASSLTGLAGGYSYNEQFFGPGTRLTVL.

This chain connects TRBV24-1 to TRBJ2-1, with 8 bases fitting TRBD2. CDR3 length: 17 amino acids. From germline, CDR1 is KGHDR and CDR2 SFDVKD. The ends lost 5 bases at V and 0 bases at J; junction bases unmatched: 8. The CDR3 DNA follows: TGTGCCACCAGTGCCCGGACCGGGGGGGGCTCCTACAATGAGCAGTTCTTC. It codes for CATSARTGGGSYNEQFF.

The chain links TRBV2 to TRBJ2-7; tentatively, D is TRBD2 (6 bases). Trimming pared 6 bases from V and 5 bases from J, leaving 20 bases between. The germline gives CDR1 SNHLY, CDR2 FYNNEI. The CDR3 length is 15 residues. The CDR3 sequence is CASSLGSRGRDEQYF. In DNA form, the CDR3 reads TGTGCCAGCAGCCTGGGTTCGCGGGGAAGGGACGAGCAGTACTTC. The variable domain in full, completed from reference TRBV2 and TRBJ2-7, reads EPEVTQTPSHQVTQMGQEVILRCVPISNHLYFYWYRQILGQKVEFLVSFYNNEISEKSEIFDDQFSVERPDGSNFTLKIRSTKLEDSAMYFCASSLGSRGRDEQYFGPGTRLTVT.

This CDR3 reads CASSEAAGGNIQYF. CDR3 sequence (DNA): TGCGCCAGCAGTGAAGCGGCGGGGGGGAACATTCAGTACTTC. The rearrangement joins TRBV10-2 to TRBJ2-4, with TRBD2 matching 9 bases. The trim removed 3 bases at V and 7 bases at J, leaving 4 bases unmatched. Germline CDR1 is WSHSY and CDR2 is SAAADI. The CDR3 is 14 residues long.

This clone came up once. The chain employs TRBV4-1 and TRBJ2-1, with 7 bases that match TRBD1. The CDR3 runs 14 residues. The trim removed 1 base at V and 12 bases at J, leaving 9 bases unmatched. The V gene's germline CDR1 is MGHRA and CDR2 YSYEKL. CDR3 amino acids: CASSQGDRAIWQFF. The CDR3 DNA is TGCGCCAGCAGCCAAGGCGACAGGGCGATCTGGCAGTTCTTC.

This clone has only one observation. The V call is TRBV7-9, the J call TRBJ1-2; D unresolved. Germline V lookup: CDR1 SEHNR, CDR2 FQNEAQ (reference sequence). CDR3 length equals 14 residues. Deletions cut 4 bases from V and 5 bases from J, with 14 bases between. This chain's CDR3 is CASSSPLGQYGYTF. The CDR3 DNA reads as TGTGCCAGCAGCTCCCCGCTTGGTCAGTATGGCTACACCTTC.

The chain joins TRBV5-1 to TRBJ1-2; D may be TRBD1 (5 bases). The CDR3 has 15 residues. V was trimmed by 2 bases and J by 4 bases, leaving 15 bases between them. Germline CDR1 SGHRS, CDR2 YFSETQ. CDR3 sequence reads: CASSLGGASPYGYTF. CDR3 sequence (DNA): TGCGCCAGCAGCTTAGGTGGGGCTTCCCCCTATGGCTACACCTTC. Filled out from reference TRBV5-1 and TRBJ1-2, the complete variable domain reads KAGVTQTPRYLIKTRGQQVTLSCSPISGHRSVSWYQQTPGQGLQFLFEYFSETQRNKGNFPGRFSGRQFSNSRSEMNVSTLELGDSALYLCASSLGGASPYGYTFGSGTRLTVV.

V and J are TRBV7-2 and TRBJ1-2; D remains unclear. This CDR3 comprises 14 residues. Germline assignment: CDR1 SGHTA and CDR2 FQGNSA. V was shortened by 5 bases and J by 5 bases, with 15 bases between the two germline ends. CDR3 nucleotides: TGTGCCAGCAGCCCCGGCCCTGGAGGGTATGGCTACACCTTC. This encodes CASSPGPGGYGYTF.

The chain joins TRBV2 to TRBJ1-6; 7 bases line up with TRBD1. The V segment lost 8 bases and the J segment 7 bases; nucleotides outside the gene matches: 5. The CDR3 sequence is 13 residues long. The germline V gene encodes CDR1 SNHLY and CDR2 FYNNEI. The CDR3 spells CASGDSQNSPLHF. The CDR3 DNA reads TGTGCCAGCGGGGACAGCCAAAATTCACCCCTCCACTTT.

The chain carries TRBV19 and TRBJ1-4, with D possibly being TRBD1 (5 bases). CDR1 LNHDA and CDR2 SQIVND come from the germline V gene (reference sequence). V was shortened by 10 bases and J by 7 bases, with 16 bases between the two germline ends. This CDR3 has 13 amino acids. The CDR3 region is CATARGGSEKLFF. CDR3 DNA: TGTGCCACCGCGAGGGGAGGTAGTGAAAAACTGTTTTTT.

The table lists this clone with a few counts. Distinct nucleotide sequences in the sample also encode this CDR3. This rearrangement joins TRBV12-3 or TRBV12-4 to TRBJ2-2; TRBD1 is a possible D gene (6 bases). The CDR3 runs 13 residues. Trimming took off 8 bases at V and 5 bases at J, with 12 bases between the two ends. In DNA, the CDR3 is TGTGCCAGCTTAAACAGGGCAACCGGGGAGCTGTTTTTT. Translating it yields CASLNRATGELFF.

This rearrangement joins TRBV5-1 to TRBJ2-3, with 11 bases lining up with TRBD1. Germline V gene data show CDR1 as SGHRS and CDR2 as YFSETQ. V was pared by 0 bases and J by 6 bases, with 21 bases of the junction left unmatched. This CDR3 has 21 amino acids. The chain's CDR3 is CASSLAPKGTGGPKGLDTQYF. CDR3 nucleotide sequence: TGCGCCAGCAGCTTGGCCCCGAAAGGGACAGGGGGGCCTAAGGGCTTGGATACGCAGTATTTT.

The rearrangement joins TRBV19 to TRBJ2-3; 9 nucleotides match TRBD2. The CDR3 sequence is 14 residues long. CDR1 is LNHDA and CDR2 is SQIVND in the germline V gene (reference sequence). Trimming removed 1 base from V and 4 bases from J; junction bases left unmatched: 0. The CDR3 protein is CASSIGLAADTQYF. CDR3 bases: TGTGCCAGTAGTATAGGACTAGCGGCAGATACGCAGTATTTT.

This clone was seen only once. The chain links TRBV6-1 to TRBJ1-2; TRBD1 aligns across 7 bases. There are 15 residues in the CDR3. CDR1 is MNHNS, CDR2 SASEGT, per germline. V dropped 0 bases and J dropped 5; count of bases not matched to a gene: 6. The CDR3 DNA follows: TGTGCCAGCAGTGAAGCGCTGGGACAGTTTTATGGCTACACCTTC. Amino acid sequence: CASSEALGQFYGYTF.

The chain couples TRBV6-2 or TRBV6-3 to TRBJ2-3, with 10 positions matching TRBD2. Germline CDR1 MNHEY, CDR2 SVGEGT. This CDR3 has 17 amino acids. J was trimmed by 4 bases and V by 4 bases; bases with no gene match: 11. The CDR3: CASSSAPAGGRADTQYF. As DNA, the CDR3 is TGTGCCAGCAGTTCCGCCCCAGCGGGGGGGCGGGCAGATACGCAGTATTTT.

The sample holds many counts of this clone. The chain carries TRBV20-1 and TRBJ2-7; D perhaps matches TRBD1 (5 bases). In germline, CDR1 is DFQATT, CDR2 SNEGSKA (reference sequence). V lost 6 bases and J 2 bases, leaving 8 bases between the germline ends. The CDR3 contains 11 residues. The CDR3 reads CSAEDTYEQYF. The DNA of the CDR3 is TGCAGTGCCGAGGACACCTACGAGCAGTACTTC.

The chain carries TRBV9 and TRBJ1-2; D ambiguous. The CDR3 extends over 14 amino acids. Germline V CDR1 and CDR2: SGDLS, YYNGEE. The V end was cut by 0 bases, the J end by 1 base, with 7 bases between. CDR3 nucleotides: TGTGCCAGCAGCGTAGCGGGAGTTAACTATGGCTACACCTTC. It translates to CASSVAGVNYGYTF.

The V and J genes are TRBV12-3 or TRBV12-4 and TRBJ1-3; D not resolved. This CDR3 spans 13 amino acids. Trimming took off 5 bases at V and 0 bases at J, with 5 bases between the two ends. CDR3 loop: CASSRHSGNTIYF. DNA of the CDR3: TGTGCCAGCAGTCGACACTCTGGAAACACCATATATTTT.

The chain joins TRBV24-1 to TRBJ1-1, with 7 nucleotides matching TRBD1. CDR1 and CDR2 from the germline V gene are KGHDR and SFDVKD. This CDR3 has 16 amino acids. The J segment lost 4 bases and the V segment lost 7 bases, leaving 14 bases of the junction unmatched. The CDR3 is CATRSGTDLTSTEAFF. The CDR3 coding sequence is TGTGCCACCAGATCCGGGACAGACCTGACGAGCACTGAAGCTTTCTTT.

This sequence joins TRBV4-3 and TRBJ1-2, with D possibly TRBD1 on 5 matching bases. CDR1 and CDR2 (germline): LGHNA, YSLEER. This CDR3 region has 15 residues. Trimming removed 2 bases at V and 4 bases at J, with 14 bases between. The chain's CDR3 is CASSQQYRDSYGYTF. CDR3 DNA: TGCGCCAGCAGCCAACAGTACCGGGACTCCTATGGCTACACCTTC.

J is TRBJ2-1 and V is TRBV7-3; D may be TRBD2 (6 bases). Trimming removed 5 bases at V and 9 bases at J, with 17 bases between. Germline assignment: CDR1 SGHTA and CDR2 FQGTGA. The CDR3 sequence is 14 residues long. The CDR3 region has the DNA TGTGCCAGCAGCCCCCGACTAGGCCTGAGTGAGCAGTTCTTC. Protein sequence: CASSPRLGLSEQFF.